Shown below are 20 T cell receptor beta chains from a single sample sequenced in a study of OX40 agonist ivuxolimab in advanced cancers. Libraries were prepared by immunoSEQ multiplex PCR; TCRdb keeps only in-frame clonotypes and omits some of them. The table records 95,000 or so clones, around 85% of them present only once. Sequenced material: CD4+ or CD8+ T cells sorted from blood, taken in a trial of the OX40 agonist ivuxolimab. Source of these receptors: an adult with an advanced solid tumor such as melanoma, head and neck, liver or kidney cancer.

This clone is labeled medium-sized (0.01 to 0.1%). This chain connects TRBV7-9 to TRBJ1-2; D possibly corresponds to TRBD1 (5 bases). V was shortened by 8 bases and J by 5 bases, with 12 bases between the two germline ends. CDR3 size: 12 residues. The V gene's germline CDR1 is SEHNR and CDR2 FQNEAQ (reference sequence). The CDR3 DNA is TGTGCCAGCTCGGGGACGGAATATGGCTACACCTTC. Amino acids: CASSGTEYGYTF. Supplemented by reference TRBV7-9 and TRBJ1-2, the full variable domain reads DTGVSQNPRHKITKRGQNVTFRCDPISEHNRLYWYRQTLGQGPEFLTYFQNEAQLEKSRLLSDRFSAERPKGSFSTLEIQRTEQGDSAMYLCASSGTEYGYTFGSGTRLTVV.

The rearrangement uses TRBV5-4 and TRBJ2-3, with TRBD2 matching over 10 bases. The CDR3 loop spans 16 amino acids. Germline V gene data show CDR1 as SGHNT and CDR2 as YYREEE (reference sequence). With V trimmed by 4 bases and J by 10 bases, 15 bases remained unmatched. The CDR3 bases are TGTGCCAGCAGCCCGGAAGCGGGAGGGCTGACAGGAGCGCAGTATTTT. As protein: CASSPEAGGLTGAQYF.

In its sample, this clone was seen once. The chain's CDR3 is CASSLDVRQSTDTQYF. As DNA, the CDR3 is TGCGCCAGCAGCTTGGACGTCCGGCAGAGCACAGATACGCAGTATTTT. The gene calls are TRBV5-1 and TRBJ2-3; D uncertain. V lost 0 bases to trimming and J lost 0 bases, with 11 bases between them. This CDR3 is built from 16 residues. CDR1 is SGHRS and CDR2 is YFSETQ in the germline V gene.

The chain uses TRBV11-2 and TRBJ2-7; D not resolved. V gave up 0 bases and J gave up 3 bases, with 3 bases separating them. The CDR3 sequence is 12 residues long. Germline lookup yields CDR1 SGHAT and CDR2 FQNNGV. The CDR3 sequence is CASSLDRYEQYF. In nucleotides, the CDR3 is TGTGCCAGCAGCTTAGACCGCTACGAGCAGTACTTC. Looking up the rest from reference TRBV11-2 and TRBJ2-7 gives the full variable domain: EAGVAQSPRYKIIEKRQSVAFWCNPISGHATLYWYQQILGQGPKLLIQFQNNGVVDDSQLPKDRFSAERLKGVDSTLKIQPAKLEDSAVYLCASSLDRYEQYFGPGTRLTVT.

This chain links TRBV5-1 with TRBJ1-2, with 8 bases identical to TRBD1. With 4 bases clipped from V and 6 bases from J, the junction kept 5 bases outside the gene matches. The CDR3 spans 13 residues. The germline CDR1 and CDR2 sequences are SGHRS and YFSETQ. The CDR3 region is CASSNQGADGYTF. CDR3 DNA sequence: TGCGCCAGCAGCAATCAGGGGGCTGATGGCTACACCTTC.

The chain combines TRBV9 with TRBJ1-3; the D is unclear. The CDR3 is made up of 15 amino acids. Germline lookup yields CDR1 SGDLS and CDR2 YYNGEE. V dropped 1 base and J dropped 2 bases, with 10 bases sitting between them. The CDR3 coding sequence is TGTGCCAGCAGCGTACTAGGCGGAACTGGAAACACCATATATTTT. As protein: CASSVLGGTGNTIYF. Based on the CDR3 plus reference TRBV9 and TRBJ1-3, the full variable domain is DSGVTQTPKHLITATGQRVTLRCSPRSGDLSVYWYQQSLDQGLQFLIQYYNGEERAKGNILERFSAQQFPDLHSELNLSSLELGDSALYFCASSVLGGTGNTIYFGEGSWLTVV.

The CDR3 reads CASSPRPGRAGGHDNEQFF. The CDR3 DNA is TGTGCCAGCAGTCCCCGGCCCGGGAGGGCGGGAGGGCACGACAATGAGCAGTTCTTC. The chain is built from TRBV27 and TRBJ2-1; 9 bases agree with TRBD2. Germline CDR1 and CDR2: MNHEY and SMNVEV (reference sequence). This CDR3 comprises 19 residues. The ends lost 5 bases at V and 5 bases at J; junction bases unmatched: 19.

CDR3 nucleotides: TGTGCCAGCAGCCCAGACCGGAGGGCCGCAGATACGCAGTATTTT. It codes for CASSPDRRAADTQYF. The chain couples TRBV9 to TRBJ2-3, with D tentatively TRBD2 (6 bases). CDR3 length: 15 residues. The germline CDR1 and CDR2 sequences are SGDLS and YYNGEE. The V and J ends lost 4 bases and 4 bases respectively, with 16 bases between them.

The rearrangement links TRBV5-8 to TRBJ2-1; TRBD1 matches at 8 bases. CDR3 length equals 13 residues. Trimming cost V 5 bases and J 9 bases; bases outside gene matches: 7. Germline CDR1 is SGHTS and CDR2 is YDEGEE. The CDR3 region is CASRLTGGSEQFF. As DNA, the CDR3 is TGTGCCAGCAGATTAACAGGGGGATCTGAGCAGTTCTTC. The full variable domain, rest sourced from reference TRBV5-8 and TRBJ2-1, is EAGVTQSPTHLIKTRGQQATLRCSPISGHTSVYWYQQALGLGLQFLLWYDEGEERNRGNFPPRFSGRQFPNYSSELNVNALELEDSALYLCASRLTGGSEQFFGPGTRLTVL.

The rearrangement links TRBV5-1 to TRBJ1-2; D uncertain. Trimming shortened V by 0 bases and J by 8 bases, and 11 bases separated the two germline ends. Germline V CDR1 and CDR2: SGHRS, YFSETQ. The CDR3 contains 13 residues. The CDR3 loop is CASSLGGEGGYTF. CDR3 coding DNA: TGCGCCAGCAGCTTGGGCGGGGAGGGAGGCTACACCTTC.

This clone has just a few counts. The chain links TRBV19 to TRBJ1-1; no clear D. The ends were cut back, 5 bases at V and 0 bases at J, with 7 bases in the middle. Germline CDR1 LNHDA, CDR2 SQIVND (reference sequence). The CDR3 is made up of 13 amino acids. CDR3 sequence (DNA): TGTGCCAGTAGTCTTGACCTGAACACTGAAGCTTTCTTT. This codes for CASSLDLNTEAFF.

This clone showed up just once. The chain recombines TRBV19 with TRBJ1-1, with 9 bases aligning to TRBD1. Losses at the gene ends were 4 bases for V and 11 bases for J; bases not matched to a gene: 8. The germline V gene encodes CDR1 LNHDA and CDR2 SQIVND (reference sequence). CDR3 length equals 13 residues. The CDR3 reads CASSTGTGGLAFF. DNA for the CDR3: TGTGCCAGTAGTACCGGAACAGGGGGCCTCGCTTTCTTT. Full variable domain (outside the CDR3, taken from reference TRBV19 and TRBJ1-1): DGGITQSPKYLFRKEGQNVTLSCEQNLNHDAMYWYRQDPGQGLRLIYYSQIVNDFQKGDIAEGYSVSREKKESFPLTVTSAQKNPTAFYLCASSTGTGGLAFFGQGTRLTVV.

The chain joins TRBV4-1 to TRBJ2-3; possibly TRBD2 for D (5 bases). Per germline, CDR1 MGHRA and CDR2 YSYEKL. CDR3 length: 18 amino acids. Trimming stripped 1 base from V and 2 bases from J, with 19 bases between. In DNA, the CDR3 is TGCGCCAGCAGCCAAGGGAGGATTGGAAGGCGGGCCACAGATACGCAGTATTTT. Translating it yields CASSQGRIGRRATDTQYF.

The rearrangement joins TRBV7-2 to TRBJ1-3, with D unclear. Germline loops: CDR1 SGHTA, CDR2 FQGNSA. With 1 base removed from V and 4 bases from J, the gap between germline ends came to 2 bases. CDR3 length equals 12 residues. The CDR3 spells CASSLVGNTIYF. CDR3 nucleotides: TGTGCCAGCAGCTTAGTAGGAAACACCATATATTTT.

The chain is built from TRBV19 and TRBJ2-7; no reliable D call. The germline gives CDR1 LNHDA, CDR2 SQIVND (reference sequence). This CDR3 region has 15 residues. V dropped 4 bases and J dropped 2 bases, with 15 bases sitting between them. In DNA, the CDR3 is TGTGCCAGTAGTACCTCCTTGTATGGTGCCTACGAGCAGTACTTC. Protein product: CASSTSLYGAYEQYF.

The chain couples TRBV27 to TRBJ1-5; D may be TRBD1 (5 bases). CDR1 is MNHEY and CDR2 is SMNVEV in the germline V gene (reference sequence). The CDR3 consists of 15 residues. Trimming stripped 2 bases from V and 3 bases from J, with 11 bases between. CDR3 protein: CASSLTDRFNQPQHF. The CDR3 region has the DNA TGTGCCAGCAGTTTAACTGACAGATTCAATCAGCCCCAGCATTTT.

The chain combines TRBV6-6 with TRBJ1-5; D is perhaps TRBD1 (5 bases). Per germline, CDR1 MNHNY and CDR2 SVGAGI (reference sequence). The CDR3 is made up of 14 amino acids. V lost 0 bases, J lost 9 bases, and 12 bases lay in between. CDR3 protein: CASSYSGPDLPQHF. The DNA for the CDR3 is TGTGCCAGCAGTTACTCGGGACCGGACTTGCCCCAGCATTTT.

CDR3 coding DNA: TGTGCCAGCAGTTACCGGGACAGGGTGGACTCACCCCTCCACTTT. Translation: CASSYRDRVDSPLHF. The rearrangement links TRBV6-6 to TRBJ1-6; 9 nucleotides line up with TRBD1. J lost 10 bases, V lost 2 bases, and 6 bases had no gene match. CDR1 MNHNY and CDR2 SVGAGI come from the germline V gene (reference sequence). The CDR3 is made up of 15 amino acids.

This chain links TRBV11-2 with TRBJ1-1, with 8 bases matching TRBD1. The junction had 9 bases not matched to a gene; V was cut back by 5 bases and J by 1 base. Germline assignment: CDR1 SGHAT and CDR2 FQNNGV. The CDR3 spans 16 residues. CDR3 bases: TGTGCCAGCAGCCGAAAGACAGGGGCTAAGAACACTGAAGCTTTCTTT. This encodes CASSRKTGAKNTEAFF.

The V and J genes are TRBV5-6 and TRBJ2-1, with unresolved D. Germline V gene sequence: CDR1 SGHDT, CDR2 YYEEEE. The CDR3 contains 13 residues. Trimming stripped 0 bases from V and 5 bases from J, with 6 bases between. CDR3 DNA sequence: TGTGCCAGCAGCTTGGGAGAGAACAATGAGCAGTTCTTC. Protein product: CASSLGENNEQFF.